Described below is a single TCR beta chain sequence and its context. The data were produced by immunoSEQ multiplex PCR, yet TCRdb's version contains in-frame clones alone and is incomplete. The sample has under 85,000 clones, roughly 89% seen once. These data come from a study of blood T cell repertoires in COVID-19. Study-level background: T cells, B-cell-depleted T cells, or PBMCs provided the cDNA or gDNA that served as material.

V gave up 7 bases and J gave up 8 bases; unmatched junction bases: 8. There are 13 residues in the CDR3. Germline V gives CDR1 GTSNPN, CDR2 SVGIG (reference sequence). The J gene is TRBJ2-1, the V gene TRBV30; 10 bases are shared with TRBD2. This TCR derives from a man in his 70s with active or convalescent COVID-19. The source material was peripheral blood. The CDR3, as DNA: TGTGCCTTAAATCTAGCGGGAGTCGATGAGCAGTTCTTC. This translates into CALNLAGVDEQFF.